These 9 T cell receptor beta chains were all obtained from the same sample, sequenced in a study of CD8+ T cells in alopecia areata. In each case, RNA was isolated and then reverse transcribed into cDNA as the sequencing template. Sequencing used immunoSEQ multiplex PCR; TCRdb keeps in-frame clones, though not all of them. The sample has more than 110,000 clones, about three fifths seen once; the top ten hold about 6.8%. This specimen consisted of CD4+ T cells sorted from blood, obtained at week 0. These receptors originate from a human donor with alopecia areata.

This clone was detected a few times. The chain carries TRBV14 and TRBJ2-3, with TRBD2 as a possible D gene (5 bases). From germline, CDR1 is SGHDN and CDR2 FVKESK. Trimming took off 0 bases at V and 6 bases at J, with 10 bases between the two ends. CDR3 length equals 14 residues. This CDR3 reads CASSQDRASDTQYF. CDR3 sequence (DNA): TGTGCCAGCAGCCAAGATAGGGCTAGCGATACGCAGTATTTT.

The CDR3 DNA follows: TGTGCCAGCAGGTCAGGGGCCCCTAACTATGGCTACACCTTC. Amino acid sequence: CASRSGAPNYGYTF. The chain couples TRBV28 to TRBJ1-2, with a possible D match to TRBD1 (6 bases). Per germline, CDR1 MDHEN and CDR2 SYDVKM. The CDR3 is 14 residues long. V lost 6 bases, J lost 0 bases, and 11 bases lay in between.

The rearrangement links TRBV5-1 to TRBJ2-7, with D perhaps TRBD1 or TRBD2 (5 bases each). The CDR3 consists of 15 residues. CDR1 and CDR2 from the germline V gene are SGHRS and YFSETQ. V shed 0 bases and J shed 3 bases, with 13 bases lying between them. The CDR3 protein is CASSLGQGVDYEQYF. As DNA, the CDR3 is TGCGCCAGCAGCTTGGGTCAGGGAGTGGACTACGAGCAGTACTTC.

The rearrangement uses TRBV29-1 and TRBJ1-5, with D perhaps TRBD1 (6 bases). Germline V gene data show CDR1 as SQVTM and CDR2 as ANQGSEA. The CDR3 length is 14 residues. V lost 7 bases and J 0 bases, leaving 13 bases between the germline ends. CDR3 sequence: CSATTGDSNQPQHF. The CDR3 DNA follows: TGCAGCGCCACGACAGGCGATAGCAATCAGCCCCAGCATTTT.

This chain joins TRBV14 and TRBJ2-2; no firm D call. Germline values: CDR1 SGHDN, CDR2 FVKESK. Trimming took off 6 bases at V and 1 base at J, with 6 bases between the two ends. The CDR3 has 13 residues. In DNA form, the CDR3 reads TGTGCCAGCAGGCGAGAGAACACCGGGGAGCTGTTTTTT. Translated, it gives CASRRENTGELFF. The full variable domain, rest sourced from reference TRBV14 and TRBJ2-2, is EAGVTQFPSHSVIEKGQTVTLRCDPISGHDNLYWYRRVMGKEIKFLLHFVKESKQDESGMPNNRFLAERTGGTYSTLKVQPAELEDSGVYFCASRRENTGELFFGEGSRLTVL.

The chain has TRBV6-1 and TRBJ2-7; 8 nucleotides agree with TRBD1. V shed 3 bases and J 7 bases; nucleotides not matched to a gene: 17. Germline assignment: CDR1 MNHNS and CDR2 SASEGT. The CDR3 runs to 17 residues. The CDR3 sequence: CASSDAPGRTGRREQYF. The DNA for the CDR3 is TGTGCCAGCAGTGATGCTCCGGGCCGGACAGGGCGGAGGGAGCAGTACTTC.

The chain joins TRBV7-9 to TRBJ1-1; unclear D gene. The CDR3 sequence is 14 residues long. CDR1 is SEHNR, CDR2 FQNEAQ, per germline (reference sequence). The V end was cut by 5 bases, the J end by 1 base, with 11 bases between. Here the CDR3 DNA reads TGTGCCAGCAGCCCCCGCGGCCCGAACACTGAAGCTTTCTTT. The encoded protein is CASSPRGPNTEAFF.

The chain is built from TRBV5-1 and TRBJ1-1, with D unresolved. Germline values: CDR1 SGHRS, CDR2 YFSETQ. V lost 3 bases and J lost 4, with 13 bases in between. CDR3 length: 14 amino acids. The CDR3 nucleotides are TGCGCCAGCAGCTCAAATCTCCGGGGCACTGAAGCTTTCTTT. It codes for CASSSNLRGTEAFF. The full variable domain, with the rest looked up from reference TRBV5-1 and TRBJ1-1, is KAGVTQTPRYLIKTRGQQVTLSCSPISGHRSVSWYQQTPGQGLQFLFEYFSETQRNKGNFPGRFSGRQFSNSRSEMNVSTLELGDSALYLCASSSNLRGTEAFFGQGTRLTVV.

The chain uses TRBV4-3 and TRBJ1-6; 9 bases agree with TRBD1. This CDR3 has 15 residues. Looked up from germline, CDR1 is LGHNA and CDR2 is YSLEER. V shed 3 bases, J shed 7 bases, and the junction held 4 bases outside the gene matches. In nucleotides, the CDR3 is TGCGCCAGCAGCCAGGAGGGGACAGGGAATTCACCCCTCCACTTT. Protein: CASSQEGTGNSPLHF.